This T cell receptor beta chain was profiled in a study of T cell repertoires in cytomegalovirus infection. Of note for this clonotype: Its specificity is not known.

Each CDR3 protein gets one entry after TCRdb re-called the reads with MiXCR. Among approximately 43,000 distinct CDR3 sequences listed, 20% to 25% were seen once. Study-wide findings and caveats: Of the TCR beta families, the public ones yielded a cumulative frequency that identified carriers of CMV plus the relevant HLA. Ex vivo, HLA-C-restricted CMV-specific TCR beta clonotypes prevailed over the rest of the response.

This TCR derives from a human donor in good health (CMV status not recorded). Some clones in this sample may be carry-over from other donors' samples. Sequencing was carried out using PBMCs, sequenced either directly or after in vitro stimulation (not recorded which).

In DNA form, the CDR3 reads TGCGCCAGCAGCCAGATCTCAGGGGCTGAAGCTTTCTTT. It encodes CASSQISGAEAFF. The chain is built from TRBV4-3 and TRBJ1-1; TRBD1 might be the D (6 bases). The germline V gene encodes CDR1 LGHNA and CDR2 YSLEER. Trimming took 3 bases from V and 6 from J, leaving 11 bases between them. The CDR3 is 13 amino acids.